This T cell receptor beta chain was captured in a study of blood T cell repertoires in COVID-19. In the study overall: Samples taken during acute and convalescent COVID-19 were collected in the United States, Italy and Spain. T cells, B-cell-depleted T cells, or PBMCs provided the cDNA or gDNA that served as material.

Source study methods: Reference gene primer amplification gave nucleated cell count estimates. This table comes from immunoSEQ multiplex PCR, and its TCRdb copy is limited to in-frame clones, with some not included. Clone size and the V and J calls come from that table; the DNA yielded D and trimming. The sample includes 100,000 to 150,000 clones, approximately 84% seen only once; the top ten take approximately 18%. The sequence was collected from a woman at least 80 years old with acute or convalescent COVID-19. Sequences were obtained from peripheral blood.

CDR3 bases: TGCGCCAGCAGCCAAAGGCGGGGGAACAATCAGCCCCAGCATTTT. Translated: CASSQRRGNNQPQHF. The chain combines TRBV4-1 with TRBJ1-5, with a possible D match to TRBD1 (5 bases). There are 15 residues in the CDR3. The ends were cut back, 2 bases at V and 3 bases at J, with 11 bases in the middle. Germline V CDR1 and CDR2: MGHRA, YSYEKL.